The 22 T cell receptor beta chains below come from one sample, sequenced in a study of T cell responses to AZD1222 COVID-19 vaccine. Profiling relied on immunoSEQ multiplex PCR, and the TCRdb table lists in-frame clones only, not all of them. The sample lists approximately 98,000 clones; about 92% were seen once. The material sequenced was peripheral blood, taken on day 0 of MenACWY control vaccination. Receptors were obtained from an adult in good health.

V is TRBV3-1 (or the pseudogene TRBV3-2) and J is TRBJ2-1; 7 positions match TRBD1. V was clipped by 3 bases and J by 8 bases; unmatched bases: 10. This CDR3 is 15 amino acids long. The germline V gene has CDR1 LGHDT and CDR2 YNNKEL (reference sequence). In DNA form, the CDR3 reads TGTGCCAGCAGCCATAGGGACAGTCCTTACGATGAGCAGTTCTTC. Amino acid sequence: CASSHRDSPYDEQFF.

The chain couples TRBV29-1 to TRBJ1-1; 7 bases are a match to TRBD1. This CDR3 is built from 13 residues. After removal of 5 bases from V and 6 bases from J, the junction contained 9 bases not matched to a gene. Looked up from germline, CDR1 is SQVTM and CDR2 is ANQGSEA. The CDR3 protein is CSVLRGGTAEAFF. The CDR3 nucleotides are TGCAGCGTTCTCAGGGGGGGGACAGCTGAAGCTTTCTTT.

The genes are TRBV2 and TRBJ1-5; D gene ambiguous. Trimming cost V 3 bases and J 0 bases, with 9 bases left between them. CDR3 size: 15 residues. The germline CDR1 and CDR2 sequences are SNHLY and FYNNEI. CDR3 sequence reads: CASSDGRNSNQPQHF. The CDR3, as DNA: TGTGCCAGCAGTGATGGCAGGAATAGCAATCAGCCCCAGCATTTT.

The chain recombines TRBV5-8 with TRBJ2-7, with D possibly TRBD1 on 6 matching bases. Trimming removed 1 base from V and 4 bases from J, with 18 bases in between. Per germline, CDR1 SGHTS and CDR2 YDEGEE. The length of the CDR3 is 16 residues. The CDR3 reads CASSLTGTKFFYEQYF. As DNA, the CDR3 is TGTGCCAGCAGCTTGACAGGGACCAAATTTTTTTACGAGCAGTACTTC.

CDR3: CASSRKQGRDTGELFF. The CDR3 bases are TGTGCCAGCAGTAGGAAACAGGGTCGGGACACCGGGGAGCTGTTTTTT. The chain couples TRBV5-5 to TRBJ2-2; TRBD1 might be the D (6 bases). Germline V CDR1 and CDR2: SGHKS, YYEKEE (reference sequence). This CDR3 has 16 residues. V lost 5 bases to trimming and J lost 3 bases, with 17 bases between them.

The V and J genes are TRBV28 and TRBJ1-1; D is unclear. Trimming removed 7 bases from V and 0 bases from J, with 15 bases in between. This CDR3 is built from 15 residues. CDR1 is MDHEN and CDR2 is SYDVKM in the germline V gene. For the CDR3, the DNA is TGTGCCAGCACTACTGCGGGCAGTTTGAACACTGAAGCTTTCTTT. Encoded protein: CASTTAGSLNTEAFF.

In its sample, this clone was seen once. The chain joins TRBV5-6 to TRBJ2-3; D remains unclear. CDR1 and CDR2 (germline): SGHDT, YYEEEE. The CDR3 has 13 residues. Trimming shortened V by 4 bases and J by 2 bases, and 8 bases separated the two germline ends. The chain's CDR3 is CASSRINTDTQYF. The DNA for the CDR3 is TGTGCCAGCAGCCGCATTAACACAGATACGCAGTATTTT.

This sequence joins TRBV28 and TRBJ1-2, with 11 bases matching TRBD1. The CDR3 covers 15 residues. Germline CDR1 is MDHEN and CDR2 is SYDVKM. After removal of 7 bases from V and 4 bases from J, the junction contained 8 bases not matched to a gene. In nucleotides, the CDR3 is TGTGCCAGCACCCGCCCGGGACAGGGGGGCTATGGCTACACCTTC. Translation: CASTRPGQGGYGYTF.

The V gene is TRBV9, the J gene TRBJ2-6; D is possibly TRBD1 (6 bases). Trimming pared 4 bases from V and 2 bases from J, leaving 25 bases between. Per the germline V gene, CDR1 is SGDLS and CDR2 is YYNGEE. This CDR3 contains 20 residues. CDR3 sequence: CASSSAKQGLSLAGANVLTF. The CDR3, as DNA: TGTGCCAGCAGCTCGGCTAAACAGGGTTTGTCGCTGGCTGGGGCCAACGTCCTGACTTTC.

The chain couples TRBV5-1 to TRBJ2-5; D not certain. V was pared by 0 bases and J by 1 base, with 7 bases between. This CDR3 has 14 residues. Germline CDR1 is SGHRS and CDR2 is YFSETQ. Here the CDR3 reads CASSLGLSQETQYF. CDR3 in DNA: TGCGCCAGCAGCTTGGGGCTAAGCCAAGAGACCCAGTACTTC.

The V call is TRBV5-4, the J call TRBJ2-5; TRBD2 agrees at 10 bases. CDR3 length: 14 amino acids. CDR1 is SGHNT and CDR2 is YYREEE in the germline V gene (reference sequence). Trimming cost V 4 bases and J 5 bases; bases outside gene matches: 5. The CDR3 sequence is CASSAELAGETQYF. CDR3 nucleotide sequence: TGTGCCAGCAGCGCAGAACTAGCGGGGGAGACCCAGTACTTC.

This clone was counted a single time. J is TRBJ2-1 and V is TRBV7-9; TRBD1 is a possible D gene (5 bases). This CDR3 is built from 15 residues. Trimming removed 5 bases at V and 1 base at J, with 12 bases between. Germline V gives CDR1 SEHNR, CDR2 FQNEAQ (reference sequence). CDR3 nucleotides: TGTGCCAGCAGCCCCCCAGGGTCATCCTACAATGAGCAGTTCTTC. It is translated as CASSPPGSSYNEQFF. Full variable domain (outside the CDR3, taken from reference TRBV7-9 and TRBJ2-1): DTGVSQNPRHKITKRGQNVTFRCDPISEHNRLYWYRQTLGQGPEFLTYFQNEAQLEKSRLLSDRFSAERPKGSFSTLEIQRTEQGDSAMYLCASSPPGSSYNEQFFGPGTRLTVL.

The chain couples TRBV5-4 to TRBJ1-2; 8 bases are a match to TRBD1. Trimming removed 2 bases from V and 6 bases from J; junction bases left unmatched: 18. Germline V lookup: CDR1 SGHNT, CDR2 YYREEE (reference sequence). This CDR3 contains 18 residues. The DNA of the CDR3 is TGTGCCAGCAGCTTTTCCGTGGCAGGGGGCCAAAGAGGACATGGCTACACCTTC. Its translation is CASSFSVAGGQRGHGYTF.

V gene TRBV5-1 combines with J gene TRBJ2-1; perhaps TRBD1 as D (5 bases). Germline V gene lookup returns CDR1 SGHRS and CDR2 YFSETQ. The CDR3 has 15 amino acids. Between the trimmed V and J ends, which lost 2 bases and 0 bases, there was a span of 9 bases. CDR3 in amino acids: CASSLGASSYNEQFF. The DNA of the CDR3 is TGCGCCAGCAGCTTAGGGGCAAGCTCCTACAATGAGCAGTTCTTC.

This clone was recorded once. CDR3 DNA: TGCGCCAGCAGTGAGACCACGTCCGAGGGGTTCTTC. It specifies CASSETTSEGFF. The J gene is TRBJ2-1, the V gene TRBV10-2; weak D call: TRBD2 (5 bases). V lost 2 bases and J 15 bases, leaving 14 bases between the germline ends. Germline V CDR1 and CDR2: WSHSY, SAAADI. This CDR3 spans 12 amino acids.

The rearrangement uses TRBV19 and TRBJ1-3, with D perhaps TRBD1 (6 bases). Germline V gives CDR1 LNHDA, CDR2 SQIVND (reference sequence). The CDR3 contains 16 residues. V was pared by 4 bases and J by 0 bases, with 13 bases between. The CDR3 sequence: CASSRRQDHSGNTIYF. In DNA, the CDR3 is TGTGCCAGTAGTAGGCGACAGGACCACTCTGGAAACACCATATATTTT.

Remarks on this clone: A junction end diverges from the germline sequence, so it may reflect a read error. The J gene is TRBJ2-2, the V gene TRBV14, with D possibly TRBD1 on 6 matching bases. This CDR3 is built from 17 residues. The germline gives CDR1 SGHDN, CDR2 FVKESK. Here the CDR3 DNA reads TGTGCCAGCAGCCAAGACCCCGGGACACCGAAGACCGGGGAGCTGTTTTTT. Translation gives CASSQDPGTPKTGELFF.

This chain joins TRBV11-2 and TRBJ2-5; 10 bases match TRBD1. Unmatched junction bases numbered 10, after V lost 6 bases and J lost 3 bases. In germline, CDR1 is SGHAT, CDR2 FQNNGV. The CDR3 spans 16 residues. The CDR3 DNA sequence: TGTGCCAGCAGGATAATTGGCGGACAGGGGGAAGAGACCCAGTACTTC. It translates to CASRIIGGQGEETQYF.

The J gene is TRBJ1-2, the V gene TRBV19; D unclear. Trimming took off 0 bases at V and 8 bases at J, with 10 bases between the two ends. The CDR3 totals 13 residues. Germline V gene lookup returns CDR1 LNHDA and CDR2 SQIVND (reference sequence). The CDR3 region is CASSIEGRRGYTF. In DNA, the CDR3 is TGTGCCAGTAGTATAGAAGGACGTCGGGGCTACACCTTC. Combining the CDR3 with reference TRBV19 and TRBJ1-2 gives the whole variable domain DGGITQSPKYLFRKEGQNVTLSCEQNLNHDAMYWYRQDPGQGLRLIYYSQIVNDFQKGDIAEGYSVSREKKESFPLTVTSAQKNPTAFYLCASSIEGRRGYTFGSGTRLTVV.

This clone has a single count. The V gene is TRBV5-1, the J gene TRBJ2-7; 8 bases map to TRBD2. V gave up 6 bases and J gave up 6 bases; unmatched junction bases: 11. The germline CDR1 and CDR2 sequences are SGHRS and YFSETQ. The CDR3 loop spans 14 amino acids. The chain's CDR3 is CASTLSTGGREQYF. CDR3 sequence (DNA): TGCGCCAGCACCCTCTCAACGGGGGGGCGCGAGCAGTACTTC.

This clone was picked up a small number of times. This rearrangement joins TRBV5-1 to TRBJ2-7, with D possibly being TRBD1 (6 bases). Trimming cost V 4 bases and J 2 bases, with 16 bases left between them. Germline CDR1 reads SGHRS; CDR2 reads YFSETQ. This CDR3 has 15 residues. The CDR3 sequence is CASSPDSGATYEQYF. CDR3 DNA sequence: TGCGCCAGCAGCCCGGACAGTGGGGCCACCTACGAGCAGTACTTC.

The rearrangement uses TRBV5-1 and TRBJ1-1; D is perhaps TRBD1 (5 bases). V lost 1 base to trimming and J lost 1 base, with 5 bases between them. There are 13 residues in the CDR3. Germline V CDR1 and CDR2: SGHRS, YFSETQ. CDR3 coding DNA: TGCGCCAGCAGCTTGACAGGGAACACTGAAGCTTTCTTT. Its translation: CASSLTGNTEAFF.